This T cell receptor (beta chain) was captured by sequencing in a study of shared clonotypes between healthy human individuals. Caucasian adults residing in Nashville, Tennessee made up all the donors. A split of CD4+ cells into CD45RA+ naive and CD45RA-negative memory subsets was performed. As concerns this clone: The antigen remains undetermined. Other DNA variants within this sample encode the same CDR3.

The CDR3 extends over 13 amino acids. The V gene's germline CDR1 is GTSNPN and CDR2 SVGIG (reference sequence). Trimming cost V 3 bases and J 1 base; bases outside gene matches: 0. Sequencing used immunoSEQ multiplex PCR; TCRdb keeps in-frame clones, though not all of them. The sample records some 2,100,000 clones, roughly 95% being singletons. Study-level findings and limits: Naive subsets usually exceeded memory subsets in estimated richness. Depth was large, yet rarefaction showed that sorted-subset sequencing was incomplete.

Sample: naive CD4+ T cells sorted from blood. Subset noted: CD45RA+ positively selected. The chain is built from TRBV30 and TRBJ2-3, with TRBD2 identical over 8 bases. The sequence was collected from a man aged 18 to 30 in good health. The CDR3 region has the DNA TGTGCCTGGAGACTAGCGGGCACAGATACGCAGTATTTT. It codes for CAWRLAGTDTQYF.